This is a list of T cell receptor beta chains from one sample in a study of tumor and adjacent non-tumor tissue in lung cancer. TCRdb reprocessed the multiplex PCR reads with MiXCR, giving one entry per CDR3 protein. This table holds around 140,000 distinct CDR3 sequences, around 60% found once. Sequenced input: lung tumor tissue. The receptor set was obtained from a man aged 55 to 69 with small cell lung cancer. CDR3s include the opening cysteine and the closing phenylalanine or tryptophan. D genes are given only for firm matches. For some rows the clone size is stated as once, few or many, or as a class when expanded; others skip it.

abundance,v_gene,d_gene,j_gene,CDR3aa,CDR3nt
-,TRBV12-3/TRBV12-4,-,TRBJ2-3,CASSLEQADTQYF,TGTGCCAGCAGTTTGGAACAGGCAGATACGCAGTATTTT
-,TRBV20-1,-,TRBJ2-1,CSAGGQGRTYNEQFF,TGCAGTGCGGGGGGCCAGGGGCGCACCTACAATGAGCAGTTCTTC
-,TRBV6-5,-,TRBJ2-1,CASRRDGFKNEQFF,TGTGCCAGCAGGCGGGATGGATTTAAGAATGAGCAGTTCTTC
-,TRBV20-1,-,TRBJ2-5,CSASGDKETLYF,TGCAGTGCTAGTGGGGACAAAGAGACCCTGTACTTC
-,TRBV6-1,-,TRBJ2-3,CASSGATASTDTQYF,TGTGCTAGCAGTGGAGCAACAGCTAGCACAGATACGCAGTATTTT
-,TRBV5-1,-,TRBJ2-1,CASRENGPNNEQFF,TGCGCCAGCAGGGAAAATGGGCCTAACAATGAGCAGTTCTTC
-,TRBV6-6,TRBD1,TRBJ1-4,CASSPGQGRSKLFF,TGTGCCAGCAGTCCTGGACAGGGAAGGAGCAAACTGTTTTTT
-,TRBV7-9,TRBD1,TRBJ2-2,CASSSPPGQGAQFGELFF,TGTGCCAGCAGCTCACCCCCGGGACAGGGGGCGCAGTTCGGGGAGCTGTTTTTT
-,TRBV20-1,TRBD1,TRBJ1-3,CSVNRGDSGNTIYF,TGCAGTGTAAACAGGGGAGACTCTGGAAACACCATATATTTT
-,TRBV11-2,-,TRBJ2-1,CASCIGVTYEQFF,TGTGCCAGCTGCATAGGGGTGACCTACGAGCAGTTCTTC
-,TRBV30,-,TRBJ1-1,CAWRRLNTEAFF,TGTGCCTGGAGACGGCTGAACACTGAAGCTTTCTTT
-,TRBV11-2,-,TRBJ2-1,CASSFTSTKEQFF,TGTGCCAGTAGCTTTACCTCTACCAAAGAGCAGTTCTTC
-,TRBV12-3/TRBV12-4,TRBD1,TRBJ2-2,CASQDRESPGELFF,TGTGCCAGCCAGGACAGGGAGTCTCCCGGGGAGCTGTTTTTT
-,TRBV4-2,-,TRBJ1-2,CASSQERGTSHGGYTF,TGTGCCAGCAGCCAAGAGAGAGGGACGTCCCATGGTGGCTATACCTTC
-,TRBV10-3,-,TRBJ1-4,CAISEGLTNEKLFF,TGTGCCATCAGTGAGGGCCTAACTAATGAAAAACTGTTTTTT
few,TRBV29-1,TRBD1,TRBJ1-2,CSARLGQAYGYTF,TGCAGCGCCCGATTGGGACAGGCTTATGGCTACACCTTC
-,TRBV29-1,-,TRBJ2-5,CSFTRGWTRQENQYF,TGCAGCTTCACAAGGGGTTGGACCCGCCAAGAGAACCAGTACTTC
-,TRBV6-5,-,TRBJ2-1,CASSYVPDRFNEQFF,TGTGCCAGCAGTTACGTACCAGATCGATTCAATGAGCAGTTCTTC
-,TRBV12-3/TRBV12-4,-,TRBJ2-7,CASNFGPGFYEQYF,TGTGCCAGCAATTTCGGTCCAGGCTTCTACGAGCAGTACTTC
once,TRBV5-1,TRBD1,TRBJ2-2,CASSGYGQGAAGELLF,TGCGCCAGCAGCGGGTATGGCCAGGGGGCCGCCGGGGAGCTGCTTTTT
-,TRBV12-3/TRBV12-4,-,TRBJ1-4,CDSSQFERIREKLFF,TGTGACAGCAGTCAGTTTGAGCGGATCAGGGAAAAACTGTTTTTT
-,TRBV12-3/TRBV12-4,TRBD1,TRBJ1-2,CASSSHRGLGYGYTF,TGTGCCAGCAGTTCCCACAGGGGGCTAGGCTATGGCTACACCTTC
-,TRBV5-1,TRBD2,TRBJ2-1,CASRGLAGGPESF,TGCGCCAGCAGGGGACTAGCGGGAGGGCCGGAGTCCTTC
-,TRBV7-6,-,TRBJ2-7,CASNQGPNYEQYF,TGTGCCAGCAATCAAGGGCCAAACTACGAGCAGTACTTC
few,TRBV10-3,-,TRBJ2-3,CATREDTQYF,TGTGCCACCCGCGAAGATACGCAGTATTTT
once,TRBV29-1,-,TRBJ2-5,CSVAGDGGQEIQYF,TGCAGCGTCGCCGGGGACGGGGGACAAGAGATCCAGTACTTC
many,TRBV29-1,-,TRBJ2-5,CSSLGTAETQYF,TGCAGCTCTCTGGGGACTGCGGAGACCCAGTACTTC
many,TRBV11-3,-,TRBJ2-1,CASRPPGMAYNEQFF,TGTGCCAGCAGGCCCCCTGGGATGGCCTACAATGAGCAGTTCTTC
-,TRBV24-1,TRBD2,TRBJ2-1,CATKGSGRGDEQFF,TGTGCCACCAAGGGGAGCGGGAGGGGCGATGAGCAGTTCTTC
many,TRBV5-1,TRBD1,TRBJ2-5,CASSPGTGGWETQYF,TGCGCCAGCAGCCCCGGGACAGGGGGCTGGGAGACCCAGTACTTC
many,TRBV20-1,-,TRBJ1-1,CSARDPSGRPNTEAFF,TGCAGTGCTAGAGACCCCTCGGGGAGACCGAACACTGAAGCTTTCTTT
-,TRBV11-2,-,TRBJ2-5,CSSIWGLGETLFF,TGTTCCAGCATTTGGGGCCTGGGAGAGACCCTGTTCTTC
many,TRBV12-3/TRBV12-4,-,TRBJ2-3,CASSYQGPADTQYF,TGTGCCAGCAGTTACCAGGGTCCGGCAGATACGCAGTATTTT
few,TRBV12-3/TRBV12-4,-,TRBJ2-3,CASSLAGSSRADTQYF,TGTGCCAGCAGTTTAGCAGGATCATCGCGTGCAGATACGCAGTATTTT
-,TRBV30,TRBD1,TRBJ1-1,CAWSPTGGLHTEAFF,TGTGCATGGAGTCCCACAGGGGGCTTGCACACTGAAGCTTTCTTT
-,TRBV12-3/TRBV12-4,-,TRBJ2-7,CSCSRDFYEQYF,TGTTCCTGCAGTAGGGACTTCTACGAGCAGTACTTC
-,TRBV11-2,TRBD2,TRBJ2-1,CASSRGLVGEGRREQFF,TGTGCCAGCAGCAGGGGACTAGTGGGAGAAGGTCGGCGTGAGCAATTCTTC